The clone carrying this TCR beta chain was seen at least ten times. At one boundary the junction diverges from the germline segment, which might be a read error. Unique molecular identifiers were built into the TCRbeta library. Each CDR3 protein is one row after TCRdb ran MiXCR on the PCR reads. Found here are just over 950,000 distinct CDR3 sequences, 25% to 35% of them singletons; the top ten hold over 25%. The sample belongs to a study of T-cell reconstitution after alpha-beta-depleted transplantation in children. The TCR sequence derives from a boy younger than two who had a stem cell transplant for SCID, so the T cells may come from the graft donor. This specimen consisted of PBMCs, mostly from graft donor cells, obtained 360 days after TCRalphabeta/CD19-depleted stem cell transplant.

The CDR3 region is CASSQDPPDTEAFF. CDR3 bases: TGTGCCAGCAGCCAAGATCCTCCGGACACAGAAGCTTTCTTT. This chain links TRBV3-1 with TRBJ1-1, with a tentative D call TRBD1 (5 bases). The CDR3 length is 14 residues. Germline V gene sequence: CDR1 LGHDT, CDR2 YNNKEL (reference sequence).